This entry concerns a single T cell receptor beta chain. TCRdb's table, derived via immunoSEQ multiplex PCR, lists solely in-frame clones and lacks some. The sample consists of 250,000 or so clones, around 89% of them appearing once. Trimming took 2 bases from V and 0 from J, leaving 11 bases between them. From germline, CDR1 is MNHEY and CDR2 SVGAGI. The CDR3 runs to 16 residues. This entry is derived from a study of blood T cell repertoires in COVID-19. The source material was PBMCs or T cells enriched from blood (not recorded which). This sequence was found in a middle-aged woman with acute COVID-19. V gene TRBV6-5 combines with J gene TRBJ1-3; tentatively, D is TRBD1 (5 bases). Here the CDR3 reads CASSYDGDFSGNTIYF. The CDR3 DNA reads TGTGCCAGCAGTTACGACGGGGACTTCTCTGGAAACACCATATATTTT.